This T cell receptor beta chain was sequenced for a study of blood T cell repertoires in COVID-19. This CDR3 is 17 amino acids long. Trimming stripped 4 bases from V and 2 bases from J, with 21 bases between. The germline V gene has CDR1 SGHAT and CDR2 FQNNGV. Assay: immunoSEQ multiplex PCR; the TCRdb copy retains only in-frame clones and omits some. The sample includes about 360,000 clones, about 86% of them seen just once. The source is a woman aged 55-70 years with COVID-19, enrolled during active disease. The sample taken for sequencing was peripheral blood. The genes are TRBV11-2 and TRBJ2-7, with D possibly matching TRBD1 (6 bases). The CDR3 sequence: CASSSIVGKTGPYEQYF. CDR3 DNA sequence: TGTGCCAGCAGCTCCATAGTTGGGAAAACAGGGCCCTACGAGCAGTACTTC.